This entry concerns a single T cell receptor beta chain. No antigen is known for it. This record belongs to a study of radiotherapy plus CTLA-4 blockade in lung cancer. Study at large: 18% of patients responded objectively, and roughly 30% achieved disease control.

Points from the study as a whole: Strongest reported response predictors: early blood clone changes and post-radiation interferon-beta. Some TCR clones had been derived from tumors. These clones expanded in peripheral blood after radiotherapy plus ipilimumab.

The assay was immunoSEQ multiplex PCR, and TCRdb's table has in-frame clones only and misses some. Of about 45,000 clones listed, 76% are singletons. V lost 1 base to trimming and J lost 6 bases, with 10 bases between them. Germline V gene sequence: CDR1 MGHRA, CDR2 YSYEKL. The CDR3 is 13 residues long. Focal radiation was given together with CTLA-4 blockade (ipilimumab) to patients with chemo-refractory metastatic non-small-cell lung cancer. Sequencing used peripheral blood, obtained from a patient treated with radiotherapy plus ipilimumab. The chain combines TRBV4-1 with TRBJ2-7; tentatively, D is TRBD1 (6 bases). The receptor's source is a human donor with non-small cell lung cancer who had stable disease on radiotherapy plus ipilimumab. The CDR3 protein is CASSQARGGEQYV. The DNA of the CDR3 is TGCGCCAGCAGCCAAGCCAGGGGCGGCGAGCAGTACGTC.